The present T cell receptor beta chain was sequenced within a study of CD8+ T cells in alopecia areata. As the sequencing template, cDNA was produced by extracting RNA and reverse transcribing it. Generated by immunoSEQ multiplex PCR, the TCRdb table keeps only in-frame clones and is missing some. The table records some 170,000 clones, around 58% of them present only once. Sample treatment: oral pan-JAK inhibitor, 5-10 mg twice daily. In this sample, this clone turned up a few times. Its antigen is still unknown. The study's findings and limits: There were also resident alphabeta T cells of normal skin sequenced in scalp samples. Scalp clonality and expanded CD8+ clones among the top 100 were significantly decreased by tofacitinib.

The CDR3 is 18 amino acids. J lost 6 bases, V lost 0 bases, and 14 bases had no gene match. Germline values: CDR1 SNHLY, CDR2 FYNNEI. The specimen was CD4+ T cells sorted from blood, collected at approximately week 56, from a patient treated with tofacitinib. The chain is built from TRBV2 and TRBJ1-5; 7 bases align to TRBD1. This receptor was identified in a human donor with alopecia areata. The chain's CDR3 is CASSEASRGGVKGQPQHF. Here the CDR3 DNA reads TGTGCCAGCAGTGAAGCAAGCAGGGGGGGCGTTAAGGGTCAGCCCCAGCATTTT.